Below, 28 T cell receptor beta chains from the same sample are listed, as sequenced in a study of T cells in Graves' hyperthyroidism and ophthalmopathy. Using RNA transcripts as the source, TCR beta CDR3 regions were amplified. The study used the HTBI primer set for a first-round RT-PCR of the TCR CDR3. TCRdb used MiXCR to reprocess the multiplex PCR reads, holding one entry per CDR3 protein. The sample records a few hundred thousand distinct CDR3 sequences, 14% being singletons. Specimen: blood. These TCRs come from a woman younger than 45 with Graves' ophthalmopathy.

Many counts were recorded for this clonotype. V and J are TRBV7-2 and TRBJ2-3; D is unresolved. This CDR3 contains 13 residues. Germline V CDR1 and CDR2: SGHTA, FQGNSA. Trimming took off 3 bases at V and 2 bases at J, with 6 bases between the two ends. CDR3 in amino acids: CASSFALTDTQYF. The CDR3 DNA sequence: TGTGCCAGCAGCTTTGCCCTCACAGATACGCAGTATTTT.

This clonotype was observed a few times. A much larger clone lies one base from this, so it may be a read error. The conserved final phenylalanine or tryptophan is absent from the CDR3, which likely points to a read error. The V gene is TRBV6-1, the J gene TRBJ1-1; D might be TRBD1 (6 bases). The CDR3 has 15 residues. The germline V and J ends were trimmed by 4 bases and 2 bases, with 14 bases remaining between them. Germline CDR1 reads MNHNS; CDR2 reads SASEGT. The CDR3 DNA is TGTGCCAGCAGTGTCGGCGGACAGAAAAACACTGAAGCTTTCCTT. It yields the protein CASSVGGQKNTEAFL.

This clonotype was counted many times. This chain joins TRBV6-2 or TRBV6-3 and TRBJ2-1; D is uncertain. From germline, CDR1 is MNHEY and CDR2 SVGEGT. Trimming took 6 bases from V and 1 from J, leaving 7 bases between them. CDR3 length equals 13 residues. The CDR3 sequence: CASRGSSYNEQFF. The CDR3 DNA sequence: TGTGCCAGCAGGGGGTCTTCCTACAATGAGCAGTTCTTC.

This clonotype has at least ten counts. CDR3 DNA sequence: TGTGCCAGCAGACACAGGGGTGAATCCTACGAGCAGTACTTC. Residues: CASRHRGESYEQYF. V usage is TRBV3-1 and J usage is TRBJ2-7, with 7 bases matching TRBD1. The CDR3 has 14 amino acids. CDR1 is LGHDT and CDR2 is YNNKEL in the germline V gene (reference sequence). V was clipped by 6 bases and J by 1 base; unmatched bases: 6.

This clonotype was counted a few times. The CDR3 bases are TGTGCCAGCAGAGACACAGGGTTGAACTATGGCTACACCTTC. Its translation: CASRDTGLNYGYTF. This rearrangement joins TRBV6-1 to TRBJ1-2, with D tentatively TRBD1 (6 bases). The V and J ends lost 6 bases and 2 bases respectively, with 13 bases between them. Germline lookup yields CDR1 MNHNS and CDR2 SASEGT. This CDR3 comprises 14 residues.

About this clonotype itself: Relative to the germline gene, one junction end is altered; a read error may explain this. The chain uses TRBV3-1 and TRBJ1-3; no definite D call. The CDR3 sequence is 15 residues long. Germline lookup yields CDR1 LGHDT and CDR2 YNNKEL (reference sequence). The CDR3: CASGQTSYTGNTIYF. The CDR3 nucleotides read TGTGCCAGCGGCCAGACCAGTTATACTGGAAACACCATATATTTT. Variable domain in full (rest from reference TRBV3-1 and TRBJ1-3): DTAVSQTPKYLVTQMGNDKSIKCEQNLGHDTMYWYKQDSKKFLKIMFSYNNKELIINETVPNRFSPKSPDKAHLNLHINSLELGDSAVYFCASGQTSYTGNTIYFGEGSWLTVV.

This clonotype was picked up many times. V usage is TRBV6-6 and J usage is TRBJ1-6; maybe TRBD1 (6 bases). Per germline, CDR1 MNHNY and CDR2 SVGAGI (reference sequence). The CDR3 spans 18 residues. V shed 2 bases and J shed 5 bases, with 19 bases lying between them. This CDR3 reads CASSYPLTGGEDNSPLHF. CDR3 bases: TGTGCCAGCAGTTACCCTCTCACCGGGGGCGAAGATAATTCACCCCTCCACTTT.

The gene calls are TRBV4-1 and TRBJ1-5; 8 bases are shared with TRBD1. The germline CDR1 and CDR2 sequences are MGHRA and YSYEKL. This CDR3 has 15 residues. Trimming at V came to 5 bases and at J to 0 bases, leaving 3 bases not matched to a gene. CDR3 sequence: CASSLGQVSNQPQHF. The CDR3 nucleotides read TGCGCCAGCAGCTTGGGACAGGTTAGCAATCAGCCCCAGCATTTT.

A remark on this clonotype: A much larger clone lies one base from this, so it may be a read error. The rearrangement joins TRBV14 to TRBJ2-2; D is possibly TRBD2 (5 bases). This CDR3 has 15 residues. The germline V gene has CDR1 SGHDN and CDR2 FVKESK. CDR3 in amino acids: CASSQRGQKTGEPFF. For the CDR3, the DNA is TGTGCCAGCAGCCAACGGGGTCAGAAGACCGGGGAGCCGTTTTTT.

This clonotype has just a few counts. The junction shows a germline mismatch at one end, possibly a read error. This chain links TRBV28 with TRBJ2-2, with D possibly being TRBD1 (7 bases). The CDR3 extends over 19 amino acids. Germline CDR1 reads MDHEN; CDR2 reads SYDVKM. The CDR3 here is CASSLFGFGRGRESGELFF. In DNA, the CDR3 is TGTGCCAGCAGTTTATTTGGATTCGGTAGGGGGCGTGAATCGGGGGAACTGTTTTTT. The full variable domain, completed using reference TRBV28 and TRBJ2-2, is DVKVTQSSRYLVKRTGEKVFLECVQDMDHENMFWYRQDPGLGLRLIYFSYDVKMKEKGDIPEGYSVSREKKERFSLILESASTNQTSMYLCASSLFGFGRGRESGELFFGEGSRLTVL.

In its sample, this clonotype was seen many times. The J gene is TRBJ1-2, the V gene TRBV28, with D tentatively TRBD1 (6 bases). The V end was cut by 3 bases, the J end by 1 base, with 9 bases between. The CDR3 is 14 residues long. The germline V gene encodes CDR1 MDHEN and CDR2 SYDVKM. The CDR3 DNA reads TGTGCCAGCAGTTTGCTACAGGGTAACTATGGCTACACCTTC. Translated: CASSLLQGNYGYTF.

Remarks on this clonotype: One end of the junction fails to match germline, which may point to a read error. V is TRBV7-3 and J is TRBJ2-1; D may match TRBD1 or TRBD2 (5 bases each). Germline CDR1 and CDR2: SGHTA and FQGTGA. The CDR3 has 13 residues. The CDR3 is CTSTPRWGNGQFF. The CDR3 bases are TGTACCAGCACCCCACGGTGGGGGAATGGGCAGTTCTTC.

The chain couples TRBV27 to TRBJ2-7, with a tentative D call TRBD2 (5 bases). CDR3 size: 15 residues. CDR1 MNHEY and CDR2 SMNVEV come from the germline V gene (reference sequence). Trimming took off 2 bases at V and 0 bases at J, with 11 bases between the two ends. For the CDR3, the DNA is TGTGCCAGCAGTTTAGAGGGCCGCAGCTCCTACGAGCAGTACTTC. Protein sequence: CASSLEGRSSYEQYF.

This rearrangement joins TRBV5-1 to TRBJ2-3; no reliable D call. The CDR3 extends over 13 amino acids. Germline CDR1 and CDR2: SGHRS and YFSETQ. V lost 4 bases and J 2 bases, leaving 8 bases between the germline ends. CDR3 sequence reads: CASSTTVTDTQYF. The CDR3 DNA reads TGCGCCAGCAGCACAACAGTCACAGATACGCAGTATTTT.

This clonotype was recorded many times. V gene TRBV20-1 combines with J gene TRBJ1-5, with 7 nucleotides matching TRBD1. J was trimmed by 8 bases and V by 1 base; bases with no gene match: 11. CDR1 DFQATT and CDR2 SNEGSKA come from the germline V gene (reference sequence). The CDR3 consists of 15 residues. The CDR3, as DNA: TGCAGTGCTAGAGTTAGACAGGGCGCCTTTAAGCCCCAGCATTTT. This gives the protein CSARVRQGAFKPQHF.

The table lists this clonotype with many counts. CDR3 in DNA: TGTGCCAGCAGCGTAGCCGGCGGGGGACCGTACAATGAGCAGTTCTTC. It yields the protein CASSVAGGGPYNEQFF. The chain recombines TRBV9 with TRBJ2-1; 7 bases line up with TRBD2. CDR1 SGDLS and CDR2 YYNGEE come from the germline V gene. The CDR3 extends over 16 amino acids. J was trimmed by 4 bases and V by 0 bases; bases with no gene match: 7. Supplemented by reference TRBV9 and TRBJ2-1, the full variable domain reads DSGVTQTPKHLITATGQRVTLRCSPRSGDLSVYWYQQSLDQGLQFLIQYYNGEERAKGNILERFSAQQFPDLHSELNLSSLELGDSALYFCASSVAGGGPYNEQFFGPGTRLTVL.

This clonotype came up many times. The chain employs TRBV20-1 and TRBJ2-5, with D tentatively TRBD2 (7 bases). Looked up from germline, CDR1 is DFQATT and CDR2 is SNEGSKA (reference sequence). The CDR3 contains 17 residues. Trimming cost V 5 bases and J 5 bases, with 27 bases left between them. This CDR3 reads CSALPWEAGARGETQYF. DNA for the CDR3: TGCAGTGCTCTACCCTGGGAGGCGGGGGCGAGGGGGGAGACCCAGTACTTC.

This clonotype showed up many times. V and J are TRBV30 and TRBJ1-3; no firm D call. The germline V and J ends were trimmed by 4 bases and 1 base, with 20 bases remaining between them. There are 17 residues in the CDR3. Germline V gene sequence: CDR1 GTSNPN, CDR2 SVGIG (reference sequence). CDR3 protein: CAWNPPYRAPSGNTIYF. DNA for the CDR3: TGTGCCTGGAACCCCCCCTACAGAGCACCATCTGGAAACACCATATATTTT.

The table lists this clonotype with many counts. V usage is TRBV9 and J usage is TRBJ2-2; D might be TRBD1 (6 bases). With 8 bases removed from V and 4 bases from J, the gap between germline ends came to 18 bases. In germline, CDR1 is SGDLS, CDR2 YYNGEE. The CDR3 loop spans 15 amino acids. In DNA form, the CDR3 reads TGTGCCAGTTCCCGGGACACTCTGACCACCGGGGAGCTGTTTTTT. This sequence encodes CASSRDTLTTGELFF.

This clonotype was observed many times. The CDR3 DNA is TGTGCCACCCAGAGGAACTACGAGCAGTACTTC. It yields the protein CATQRNYEQYF. This chain uses TRBV28 with TRBJ2-7; unclear D gene. The ends were cut back, 10 bases at V and 3 bases at J, with 10 bases in the middle. The CDR3 spans 11 residues. Germline values: CDR1 MDHEN, CDR2 SYDVKM.

This clonotype was seen at least ten times. The chain couples TRBV12-3 or TRBV12-4 to TRBJ2-5; 7 bases are shared with TRBD1. The ends lost 6 bases at V and 3 bases at J; junction bases unmatched: 4. The CDR3 length is 13 residues. Here the CDR3 reads CASRSGTEETQYF. The CDR3 DNA reads TGTGCCAGCAGATCCGGGACAGAAGAGACCCAGTACTTC.

The rearrangement links TRBV10-3 to TRBJ1-4; D might be TRBD1 (5 bases). V shed 4 bases and J shed 0 bases, with 21 bases lying between them. The length of the CDR3 is 19 residues. The V gene's germline CDR1 is ENHRY and CDR2 SYGVKD. CDR3 in DNA: TGTGCCATCAGTGTTAGCCCCTTTCCTCAACAGGCAACTAATGAAAAACTGTTTTTT. It specifies CAISVSPFPQQATNEKLFF.

This clonotype was observed at least ten times. The chain combines TRBV30 with TRBJ1-5, with unresolved D. V shed 0 bases and J shed 2 bases, with 8 bases lying between them. Germline CDR1 GTSNPN, CDR2 SVGIG (reference sequence). The CDR3 sequence is 14 residues long. The CDR3 sequence is CAWSVSIGNQPQHF. DNA for the CDR3: TGTGCCTGGAGTGTTTCTATTGGCAATCAGCCCCAGCATTTT.

This clonotype was counted at least ten times. The chain joins TRBV11-2 to TRBJ2-5; the D is unclear. CDR3 length equals 14 residues. Trimming left V 2 bases short and J 3 bases short, with 10 bases between. Per the germline V gene, CDR1 is SGHAT and CDR2 is FQNNGV. The CDR3 sequence: CASSLWRQEETQYF. CDR3 DNA: TGTGCCAGCAGCTTATGGCGGCAGGAAGAGACCCAGTACTTC. The entire variable domain, with the rest obtained from reference TRBV11-2 and TRBJ2-5, is as follows: EAGVAQSPRYKIIEKRQSVAFWCNPISGHATLYWYQQILGQGPKLLIQFQNNGVVDDSQLPKDRFSAERLKGVDSTLKIQPAKLEDSAVYLCASSLWRQEETQYFGPGTRLLVL.

This clonotype has at least ten counts. This chain links TRBV7-2 with TRBJ2-3; 11 bases align to TRBD2. V lost 5 bases to trimming and J lost 5 bases; unmatched junction nucleotides: 6. The CDR3 loop spans 15 amino acids. Germline V lookup: CDR1 SGHTA, CDR2 FQGNSA. CDR3 nucleotides: TGTGCCAGCAGCCTGACTAGCGGGAAGGAAGATACGCAGTATTTT. This sequence encodes CASSLTSGKEDTQYF.

The chain carries TRBV29-1 and TRBJ2-5, with 9 bases that match TRBD1. The trim removed 6 bases at V and 5 bases at J, leaving 16 bases unmatched. The length of the CDR3 is 16 residues. Germline CDR1 reads SQVTM; CDR2 reads ANQGSEA. CDR3 protein: CSVDPIRTGDRETQYF. DNA for the CDR3: TGCAGCGTCGACCCCATAAGGACAGGGGATAGGGAGACCCAGTACTTC.

This clonotype was picked up many times. The rearrangement uses TRBV2 and TRBJ1-1; D is possibly TRBD1 (6 bases). From germline, CDR1 is SNHLY and CDR2 FYNNEI. This CDR3 is 12 amino acids long. Trimming stripped 9 bases from V and 0 bases from J, with 8 bases between. CDR3 bases: TGTGCCAGTGGACAGATGAACACTGAAGCTTTCTTT. It yields the protein CASGQMNTEAFF.

V and J are TRBV2 and TRBJ1-1; D ambiguous. The germline V gene encodes CDR1 SNHLY and CDR2 FYNNEI. The CDR3 sequence is 13 residues long. Trimming pared 6 bases from V and 4 bases from J, leaving 12 bases between. DNA for the CDR3: TGTGCCAGCAGAGTGAGAGTGAGCACTGAAGCTTTCTTT. Amino acids: CASRVRVSTEAFF.